The next 27 T cell receptor beta chains were all read from a single sample in a study of blood T cells in healthy people across ages. PCR was performed a second time for 7 to 11 cycles using a sample-barcoded 5' primer and a J-beta primer mix. One entry per CDR3 protein, called by TCRdb with MiXCR from the 5' RACE reads. Of some 1.1 million distinct CDR3 sequences listed, more than 30% are singletons. The sequenced sample consisted of blood. Every receptor here comes from a young man in good health.

V usage is TRBV2 and J usage is TRBJ2-5, with D possibly matching TRBD2 (7 bases). The V end was cut by 10 bases, the J end by 13 bases, with 31 bases between. Germline lookup yields CDR1 SNHLY and CDR2 FYNNEI. The CDR3 covers 15 residues. The CDR3 spells CATQRGGAPYNERYF. For the CDR3, the DNA is TGTGCCACCCAGAGGGGGGGGGCCCCCTACAATGAGCGGTACTTC. Full variable domain (missing parts from reference TRBV2 and TRBJ2-5): EPEVTQTPSHQVTQMGQEVILRCVPISNHLYFYWYRQILGQKVEFLVSFYNNEISEKSEIFDDQFSVERPDGSNFTLKIRSTKLEDSAMYFCATQRGGAPYNERYFGPGTRLLVL.

V and J are TRBV6-6 and TRBJ2-7; 8 nucleotides line up with TRBD2. Germline loops: CDR1 MNHNY, CDR2 SVGAGI (reference sequence). After removal of 6 bases from V and 4 bases from J, the junction contained 8 bases not matched to a gene. This CDR3 comprises 14 residues. CDR3 sequence: CASSGGGAGYEQYF. Written as DNA, the CDR3 is TGTGCCAGCAGCGGGGGGGGCGCGGGATACGAGCAGTACTTC.

This clonotype was seen a few times. CDR3 amino acids: CASSQTTGMGQPQHF. The CDR3 DNA sequence: TGTGCCAGCAGCCAAACGACAGGGATGGGTCAGCCCCAGCATTTT. The chain has TRBV7-8 and TRBJ1-5; 7 bases are a match to TRBD1. The CDR3 contains 15 residues. Trimming at V came to 5 bases and at J to 6 bases, leaving 10 bases not matched to a gene. CDR1 and CDR2 (germline): SGHVS, FQNEAQ. Full variable domain (outside the CDR3, taken from reference TRBV7-8 and TRBJ1-5): GAGVSQSPRYKVAKRGQDVALRCDPISGHVSLFWYQQALGQGPEFLTYFQNEAQLDKSGLPSDRFFAERPEGSVSTLKIQRTQQEDSAVYLCASSQTTGMGQPQHFGDGTRLSIL.

V is TRBV20-1 and J is TRBJ1-2; TRBD1 is a possible D gene (5 bases). The V gene lost 4 bases and the J gene lost 1 base, with 16 bases spanning the gap. The V gene's germline CDR1 is DFQATT and CDR2 SNEGSKA (reference sequence). This CDR3 contains 15 residues. CDR3 amino acids: CSATLRQSVNYGYTF. CDR3 nucleotide sequence: TGCAGTGCTACCTTAAGACAGTCGGTTAACTATGGCTACACCTTC.

This clonotype came up many times. The genes are TRBV4-3 and TRBJ1-2; no clear D. Germline CDR1 LGHNA, CDR2 YSLEER. V was trimmed by 1 base and J by 4 bases, leaving 10 bases between them. The CDR3 runs 14 residues. The CDR3 DNA reads as TGCGCCAGCAGCCAAGTTGGGCAGATCTATGGCTACACCTTC. It yields the protein CASSQVGQIYGYTF.

The chain joins TRBV12-3 or TRBV12-4 to TRBJ2-3; 8 bases are shared with TRBD2. The CDR3 spans 14 residues. The J segment lost 3 bases and the V segment lost 7 bases, leaving 6 bases of the junction unmatched. CDR3 sequence: CASISGGGTDTQYF. The CDR3, as DNA: TGTGCCAGCATCTCGGGAGGGGGAACAGATACGCAGTATTTT.

This clonotype came up a few times. This sequence joins TRBV6-1 and TRBJ1-5, with 9 nucleotides matching TRBD1. This CDR3 is built from 15 residues. V was pared by 4 bases and J by 4 bases, with 5 bases of the junction left unmatched. Germline V gene sequence: CDR1 MNHNS, CDR2 SASEGT. In DNA form, the CDR3 reads TGTGCCAGCAGTGGGGACAGGGCGTTTAATCAGCCCCAGCATTTT. This sequence encodes CASSGDRAFNQPQHF.

In its sample, this clonotype was seen once. This chain joins TRBV15 and TRBJ1-3; D unclear. The CDR3 sequence is 12 residues long. With 0 bases removed from V and 9 bases from J, the gap between germline ends came to 6 bases. Germline V CDR1 and CDR2: LNHNV, YYDKDF (reference sequence). The DNA for the CDR3 is TGTGCCACCAGCAGAGATGTTAGCACCATATATTTT. Translating it yields CATSRDVSTIYF.

The chain carries TRBV20-1 and TRBJ2-1, with a tentative D call TRBD2 (6 bases). The V end was cut by 0 bases, the J end by 0 bases, with 12 bases between. Per the germline V gene, CDR1 is DFQATT and CDR2 is SNEGSKA (reference sequence). This CDR3 contains 16 residues. CDR3 sequence: CSARDPETSSYNEQFF. The CDR3 region has the DNA TGCAGTGCTAGAGATCCTGAGACTAGCTCCTACAATGAGCAGTTCTTC.

This clonotype was found a few times. This rearrangement joins TRBV6-1 to TRBJ2-2, with unresolved D. The CDR3 loop spans 12 amino acids. The germline CDR1 and CDR2 sequences are MNHNS and SASEGT. Trimming stripped 7 bases from V and 4 bases from J, with 7 bases between. CDR3 amino acids: CASTRPTGELFF. The CDR3 coding sequence is TGTGCCAGCACCAGACCCACCGGGGAGCTGTTTTTT.

This clonotype has only a few counts. J is TRBJ1-2 and V is TRBV7-2; D unclear. Germline V gene sequence: CDR1 SGHTA, CDR2 FQGNSA. The CDR3 loop spans 13 amino acids. V was clipped by 5 bases and J by 4 bases, with 11 bases between them. For the CDR3, the DNA is TGTGCCAGCAGCCAGGAATTCGCCTATGGCTACACCTTC. It codes for CASSQEFAYGYTF.

The chain couples TRBV25-1 to TRBJ2-3, with 13 bases that match TRBD2. V dropped 8 bases and J dropped 5; count of bases not matched to a gene: 4. The CDR3 is 14 residues long. CDR1 is MGHDK, CDR2 SYGVNS, per germline. The CDR3 sequence is CASGLAGAVDTQYF. The CDR3 nucleotides are TGTGCCAGCGGACTAGCGGGGGCGGTAGATACGCAGTATTTT.

This clonotype has a count of ten or more. The CDR3: CASSFSPNEQFF. For the CDR3, the DNA is TGTGCCAGCAGTTTTTCCCCCAATGAGCAGTTCTTC. This sequence joins TRBV6-2 or TRBV6-3 and TRBJ2-1; no firm D call. Germline CDR1 MNHEY, CDR2 SVGEGT. The CDR3 has 12 amino acids. V lost 4 bases and J lost 6, with 7 bases in between.

This clonotype was counted a few times. The gene calls are TRBV5-1 and TRBJ2-1; TRBD1 or TRBD2 may be the D gene (5 bases each). V was shortened by 2 bases and J by 7 bases, with 16 bases between the two germline ends. Looked up from germline, CDR1 is SGHRS and CDR2 is YFSETQ. The CDR3 spans 15 residues. Here the CDR3 DNA reads TGCGCCAGCAGCTTCCGGGACGGTGCTATGAATGAGCAGTTCTTC. Translation gives CASSFRDGAMNEQFF.

The CDR3: CASRLTGGVYNEQYF. For the CDR3, the DNA is TGTGCCAGCAGACTGACAGGGGGCGTCTACAATGAGCAGTACTTC. V usage is TRBV7-9 and J usage is TRBJ2-1, with 10 bases matching TRBD1. The DNA end lines up better with TRBJ2-7; the J call may be wrong. Germline V gene lookup returns CDR1 SEHNR and CDR2 FQNEAQ (reference sequence). The CDR3 covers 15 residues.

The rearrangement links TRBV4-2 to TRBJ1-1; a weak D match, TRBD1 (5 bases). Germline-derived CDR1 and CDR2 are LGHNA and YNFKEQ. The V and J ends lost 4 bases and 3 bases respectively, with 18 bases between them. This CDR3 spans 16 amino acids. The CDR3 spells CASSPLRGGADTEAFF. The CDR3 nucleotides read TGTGCCAGCAGCCCACTAAGGGGAGGAGCGGACACTGAAGCTTTCTTT.

Regarding this clonotype: Just one base apart from a much larger clone, this may be a read error. This chain joins TRBV10-3 and TRBJ2-1; the D is unclear. The CDR3 consists of 16 residues. V was cut by 2 bases and J by 0 bases, with 11 bases left in between. The germline V gene has CDR1 ENHRY and CDR2 SYGVKD. CDR3 region: CAISEPMARSYNEQFF. CDR3 bases: TGTGCCATCAGTGAGCCGATGGCGCGCTCCTACAATGAGCAGTTCTTC.

With respect to this clonotype: Since a far larger clone is one base different, this is likely a read error. This chain connects TRBV6-6 to TRBJ2-1, with no clear D. The CDR3 totals 11 residues. CDR1 and CDR2 (germline): MNHNY, SVGAGI (reference sequence). The CDR3 DNA sequence: TGTACCAGCAGTTACTCCCGTGAGCAGTTCTTC. As protein: CTSSYSREQFF.

This clonotype was seen more than once but under ten times. This chain's CDR3 is CASSYPLNRDRGVNTEAFF. The DNA of the CDR3 is TGTGCCAGCAGTTACCCTTTGAACCGGGACAGGGGCGTGAACACTGAAGCTTTCTTT. This chain uses TRBV6-5 with TRBJ1-1; TRBD1 aligns across 10 bases. With V trimmed by 2 bases and J by 0 bases, 12 bases remained unmatched. The CDR3 is made up of 19 amino acids. CDR1 and CDR2 (germline): MNHEY, SVGAGI.

This rearrangement joins TRBV3-1 to TRBJ2-5; 9 bases map to TRBD2. The germline CDR1 and CDR2 sequences are LGHDT and YNNKEL (reference sequence). The CDR3 loop spans 15 amino acids. Trimming removed 0 bases from V and 4 bases from J; junction bases left unmatched: 3. The DNA for the CDR3 is TGTGCCAGCAGCCAAGATAGCGGGGGCAGAGAGACCCAGTACTTC. Translating it yields CASSQDSGGRETQYF.

This clonotype showed up just a few times. The genes are TRBV5-1 and TRBJ2-4, with D possibly matching TRBD1 (6 bases). In germline, CDR1 is SGHRS, CDR2 YFSETQ. This CDR3 spans 15 amino acids. The V gene lost 0 bases and the J gene lost 9 bases, with 16 bases spanning the gap. The DNA of the CDR3 is TGCGCCAGCAGCTTGGGCCAACAGGGTTTCGGCATTCAGTACTTC. Encoded protein: CASSLGQQGFGIQYF.

V is TRBV15 and J is TRBJ2-5; possible D gene TRBD1, 6 bases. In germline, CDR1 is LNHNV, CDR2 YYDKDF (reference sequence). The V end was cut by 5 bases, the J end by 5 bases, with 21 bases between. The CDR3 totals 16 residues. The CDR3 DNA sequence: TGTGCCACCAGCGATCGGACAGTCGGATGGGTGGAGACCCAGTACTTC. This encodes CATSDRTVGWVETQYF.

In regard to this clonotype: One end of the junction fails to match germline, which may point to a read error. The rearrangement uses TRBV7-2 and TRBJ2-5; D is undetermined. From germline, CDR1 is SGHTA and CDR2 FQGNSA. The CDR3 contains 13 residues. The CDR3 protein is CANSVGLLETQYF. The CDR3, as DNA: TGTGCCAACAGCGTAGGTCTGTTGGAGACCCAGTACTTC.

The chain carries TRBV5-1 and TRBJ2-3; 7 positions match TRBD1. The junction had 5 bases not matched to a gene; V was cut back by 7 bases and J by 3 bases. Germline V gene lookup returns CDR1 SGHRS and CDR2 YFSETQ. This CDR3 contains 13 residues. CDR3 DNA sequence: TGCGCCAGCCAGGGGGTTATTACAGATACGCAGTATTTT. The encoded protein is CASQGVITDTQYF.

The table lists this clonotype with a few counts. The chain recombines TRBV12-3 or TRBV12-4 with TRBJ2-3; D is possibly TRBD1 (5 bases). This CDR3 contains 14 residues. The V gene lost 5 bases and the J gene lost 1 base, with 10 bases spanning the gap. Here the CDR3 reads CASSQSTGTDTQYF. CDR3 bases: TGTGCCAGCAGTCAATCGACAGGCACAGATACGCAGTATTTT.

The genes are TRBV6-6 and TRBJ1-2; the D gene is possibly TRBD1 (6 bases). Trimming cost V 5 bases and J 3 bases, with 10 bases left between them. Germline lookup yields CDR1 MNHNY and CDR2 SVGAGI (reference sequence). The CDR3 is 13 residues long. Written as DNA, the CDR3 is TGTGCCAGCAGTCCAGGGGATGACTATGGCTACACCTTC. Protein sequence: CASSPGDDYGYTF.

The chain joins TRBV3-1 to TRBJ2-5; D might be TRBD2 (5 bases). The V gene's germline CDR1 is LGHDT and CDR2 YNNKEL (reference sequence). The length of the CDR3 is 11 residues. The germline V and J ends were trimmed by 5 bases and 7 bases, with 8 bases remaining between them. The CDR3 spells CASSKDLTQYF. For the CDR3, the DNA is TGTGCCAGCAGCAAGGACTTGACCCAGTACTTC.